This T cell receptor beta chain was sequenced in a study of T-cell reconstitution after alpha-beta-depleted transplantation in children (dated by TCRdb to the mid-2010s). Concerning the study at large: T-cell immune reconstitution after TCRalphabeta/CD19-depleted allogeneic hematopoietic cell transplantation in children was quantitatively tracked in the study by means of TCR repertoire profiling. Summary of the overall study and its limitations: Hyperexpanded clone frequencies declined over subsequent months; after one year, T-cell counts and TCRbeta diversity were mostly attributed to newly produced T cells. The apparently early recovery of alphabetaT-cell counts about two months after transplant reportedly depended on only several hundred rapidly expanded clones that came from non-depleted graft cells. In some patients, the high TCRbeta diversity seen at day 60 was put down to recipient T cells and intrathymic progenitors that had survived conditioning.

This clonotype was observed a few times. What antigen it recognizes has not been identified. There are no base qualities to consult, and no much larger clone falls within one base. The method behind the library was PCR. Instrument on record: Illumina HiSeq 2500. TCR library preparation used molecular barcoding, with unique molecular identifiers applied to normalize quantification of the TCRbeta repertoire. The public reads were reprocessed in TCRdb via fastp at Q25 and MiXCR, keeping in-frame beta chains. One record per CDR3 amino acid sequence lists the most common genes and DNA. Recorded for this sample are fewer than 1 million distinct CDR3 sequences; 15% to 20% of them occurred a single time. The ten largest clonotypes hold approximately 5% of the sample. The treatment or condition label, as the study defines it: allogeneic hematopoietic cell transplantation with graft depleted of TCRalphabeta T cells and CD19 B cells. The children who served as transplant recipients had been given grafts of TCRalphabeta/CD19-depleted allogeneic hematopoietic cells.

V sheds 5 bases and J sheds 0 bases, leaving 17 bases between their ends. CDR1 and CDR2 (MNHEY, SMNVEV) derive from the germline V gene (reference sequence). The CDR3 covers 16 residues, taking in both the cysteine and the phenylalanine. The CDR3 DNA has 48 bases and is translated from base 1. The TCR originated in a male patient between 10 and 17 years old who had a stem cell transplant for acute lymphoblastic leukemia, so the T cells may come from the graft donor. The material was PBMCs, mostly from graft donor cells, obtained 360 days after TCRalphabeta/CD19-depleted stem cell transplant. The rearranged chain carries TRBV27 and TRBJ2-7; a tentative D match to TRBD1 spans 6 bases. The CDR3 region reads CASSGSVTGSSYEQYF. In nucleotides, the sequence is TGTGCCAGCAGTGGAAGCGTTACAGGGAGCTCCTACGAGCAGTACTTC.